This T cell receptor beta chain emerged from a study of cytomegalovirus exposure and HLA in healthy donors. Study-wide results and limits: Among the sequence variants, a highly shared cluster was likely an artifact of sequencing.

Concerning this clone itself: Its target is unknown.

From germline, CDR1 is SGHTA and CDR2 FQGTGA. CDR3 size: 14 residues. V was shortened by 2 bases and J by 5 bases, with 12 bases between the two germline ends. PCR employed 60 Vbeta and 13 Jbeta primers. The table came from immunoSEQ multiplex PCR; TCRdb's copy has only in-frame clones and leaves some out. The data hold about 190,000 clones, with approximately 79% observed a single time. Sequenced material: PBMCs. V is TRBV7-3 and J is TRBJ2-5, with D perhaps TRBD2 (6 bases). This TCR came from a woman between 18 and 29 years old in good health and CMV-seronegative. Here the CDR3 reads CASSLFGRGETQYF. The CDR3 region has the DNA TGTGCCAGCAGCTTATTCGGGAGAGGGGAGACCCAGTACTTC.